A selection of T cell receptor beta chains follows, all from one sample in a study of T cell changes during pregnancy in multiple sclerosis. Clones were sequenced by immunoSEQ multiplex PCR, and TCRdb holds only the in-frame ones, with some missing. The table lists about 100,000 clones, 92% of them singletons. The starting material was peripheral blood, obtained after pregnancy. The receptors come from a female donor with multiple sclerosis, enrolled in a pregnancy study. The CDR3 runs from the conserved cysteine through the conserved F or W. Each record gives: D gene, J gene, V gene, clone size, CDR3 protein, CDR3 DNA. The D gene is left open where the match is weak. A clone size is listed for some rows: how often the clone was seen (once, few, many), or a class if it is expanded.

TRBD2 TRBJ2-7 TRBV5-4 NA CASSTFSGGPYEQYF TGTGCCAGCAGCACCTTTAGCGGGGGGCCCTACGAGCAGTACTTC
TRBD1 TRBJ1-1 TRBV6-4 NA CASSPGQGTEAFF TGTGCCAGCAGTCCTGGACAGGGCACTGAAGCTTTCTTT
TRBD1 TRBJ2-2 TRBV5-1 NA CATRTGTAGELFF TGCGCCACCCGGACAGGGACGGCCGGGGAGCTGTTTTTT
NA TRBJ2-5 TRBV7-9 NA CASSTRGQETQYF TGTGCCAGCAGCACCCGGGGGCAAGAGACCCAGTACTTC
TRBD2 TRBJ2-3 TRBV7-3 NA CASSDSGGAADTQYF TGTGCCAGCAGCGATAGCGGGGGGGCGGCTGATACGCAGTATTTT
NA TRBJ1-2 TRBV5-4 NA CASSSIDSFYGYTF TGTGCCAGCAGCTCCATAGACAGTTTCTATGGCTACACCTTC
TRBD1 TRBJ1-1 TRBV9 NA CASSVAGTGGKAFF TGTGCCAGCAGCGTGGCGGGGACAGGGGGCAAAGCTTTCTTT
TRBD1 TRBJ1-5 TRBV7-9 NA CASSSGQGTIFAQPQHF TGTGCCAGCAGCTCGGGACAGGGGACGATATTTGCTCAGCCCCAGCATTTT
NA TRBJ2-2 TRBV19 once CASSVGQINTGELFF TGTGCCAGTAGTGTTGGACAGATTAACACCGGGGAGCTGTTTTTT
NA TRBJ1-6 TRBV19 NA CASRPRGGARPNNSPLHF TGTGCCAGTCGGCCCCGGGGGGGAGCCCGACCCAATAATTCACCCCTCCACTTT
NA TRBJ1-2 TRBV6-5 NA CASSYQGGYTF TGTGCCAGCAGTTACCAGGGTGGCTACACCTTC
NA TRBJ2-5 TRBV11-2 NA CASSLFRREGGRRQTQYF TGTGCCAGCAGCTTATTTCGGAGGGAGGGGGGAAGAAGACAGACCCAGTACTTC
TRBD1 TRBJ1-2 TRBV28 NA CASRDRVNYGYTF TGTGCCAGCAGGGACAGGGTAAACTATGGCTACACCTTC
TRBD2 TRBJ2-3 TRBV30 NA CAWSTASGEGTDTQYF TGTGCCTGGAGTACCGCTAGCGGGGAGGGGACAGATACGCAGTATTTT
NA TRBJ1-5 TRBV19 NA CASSIGPNGPQHF TGTGCCAGTAGTATAGGTCCTAATGGGCCCCAGCATTTT
NA TRBJ2-5 TRBV6-5 NA CASSYSPQGRETQYF TGTGCCAGCAGTTACTCGCCCCAGGGAAGGGAGACCCAGTACTTC
NA TRBJ1-1 TRBV5-6 NA CASSAPRGLENTEAFF TGTGCCAGCAGCGCCCCCAGGGGCCTTGAGAACACTGAAGCTTTCTTT
NA TRBJ1-5 TRBV21-1 NA CASSQSSGFRDQPQHF TGTGCCAGCAGCCAGTCTTCGGGGTTCCGGGATCAGCCCCAGCATTTT
NA TRBJ2-5 TRBV6-1 NA CASSEEEEGRGERETQYF TGTGCCAGCAGTGAAGAAGAAGAAGGGAGGGGGGAAAGAGAGACCCAGTACTTC
NA TRBJ2-7 TRBV13 NA CASSYNYEQYF TGTGCCAGCAGCTATAACTACGAGCAGTACTTC
TRBD1 TRBJ1-1 TRBV7-2 NA CASSWGQGFSSTEAFF TGTGCCAGCAGCTGGGGACAGGGTTTCTCTTCAACTGAAGCTTTCTTT
TRBD1 TRBJ1-5 TRBV6-5 NA CASRRQGGNQPQHF TGTGCCAGCAGGAGACAGGGTGGCAATCAGCCCCAGCATTTT
TRBD1 TRBJ2-5 TRBV27 NA CASSAKQGQETQYF TGTGCCAGCAGTGCCAAACAGGGGCAAGAGACCCAGTACTTC
NA TRBJ1-4 TRBV9 NA CASSVTPQGANEKLFF TGTGCCAGCAGCGTAACACCCCAGGGTGCTAATGAAAAACTGTTTTTT
TRBD2 TRBJ2-3 TRBV5-6 NA CASSLWSGGAIDTQYF TGTGCCAGCAGCTTGTGGAGCGGGGGGGCAATAGATACGCAGTATTTT
NA TRBJ2-5 TRBV29-1 NA CSVRGRVQETQYF TGCAGCGTGAGGGGGAGGGTCCAAGAGACCCAGTACTTC
NA TRBJ1-1 TRBV7-2 once CASSARGLPEAFF TGTGCCAGCAGCGCCAGGGGTCTTCCTGAAGCTTTCTTT
NA TRBJ1-4 TRBV6-6 NA CASSYPETGIKEKLFF TGTGCCAGCAGTTACCCCGAGACAGGTATAAAGGAAAAACTGTTTTTT